This T cell receptor beta chain was profiled in a study of T cells in Graves' hyperthyroidism and ophthalmopathy. Study findings and constraints: Blood also contained most expanded thyroid clonotypes above 0.001.

There were TCR beta CDR3 regions amplified from RNA transcripts. First-round RT-PCR with HTBI primers amplified the TCR CDR3 region. TCRdb re-analysed the multiplex PCR reads in MiXCR, keeping a single row per CDR3 protein. This table has about 640,000 distinct CDR3 sequences, around 20% appearing once. With 1 base clipped from V and 6 bases from J, the junction kept 6 bases outside the gene matches. The CDR3 has 16 amino acids. Germline V gene data show CDR1 as DFQATT and CDR2 as SNEGSKA (reference sequence). Patients with ophthalmopathy all had a Clinical Activity Score of at least 3, a NOSPECS grade of at least 4 and duration under 3 months. A remark on this clonotype: Antigen specificity is unknown.

The TCR sequence derives from a young man with Graves' ophthalmopathy. The genes are TRBV20-1 and TRBJ2-2; TRBD2 matches at 12 bases. Sequencing was done on a sample of blood. DNA for the CDR3: TGCAGTGCTAGAGGACAGACTAGCGGGAGACCCGGGGAGCTGTTTTTT. It yields the protein CSARGQTSGRPGELFF.